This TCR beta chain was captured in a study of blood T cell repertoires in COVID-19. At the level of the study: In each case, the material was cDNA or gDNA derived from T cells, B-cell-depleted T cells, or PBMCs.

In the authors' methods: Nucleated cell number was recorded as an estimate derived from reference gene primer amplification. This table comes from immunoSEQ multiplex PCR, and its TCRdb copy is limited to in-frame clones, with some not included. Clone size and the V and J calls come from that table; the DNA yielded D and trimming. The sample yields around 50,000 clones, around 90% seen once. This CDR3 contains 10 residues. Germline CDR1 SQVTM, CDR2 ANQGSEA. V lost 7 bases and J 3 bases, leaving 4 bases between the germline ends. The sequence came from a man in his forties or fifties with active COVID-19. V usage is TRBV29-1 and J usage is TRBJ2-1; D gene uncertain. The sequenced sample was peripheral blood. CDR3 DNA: TGCAGCGGCGGCTACAATGAGCAGTTCTTC. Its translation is CSGGYNEQFF.